Listed below are T cell receptor beta chains from one sample, sequenced in a study of graft-versus-host responses after intestinal transplantation. These receptors have no identified antigens. The protocol was immunoSEQ multiplex PCR, while the TCRdb copy is restricted to in-frame clones and leaves out a portion. This table holds roughly 81,000 clones, roughly 80% found once. The material was unstimulated CD4+ T cells sorted from spleen or lymph node cells, obtained before intestinal transplant. The receptors here all came from a human donor who received an intestinal transplant. Each CDR3 is given with its conserved first and last residue. The D gene is left open where the match is weak. Some rows have no size entry. The others give once, few or many, or a class for an expanded clone.

clone_size	cdr3_length	j_call	v_call	d_call	cdr3_nt	cdr3_aa
.	12	TRBJ2-3	TRBV28	TRBD2	TGTGCCAGCAGTTTAGGTGGGAGGGCGCAGTATTTT	CASSLGGRAQYF
.	14	TRBJ1-4	TRBV2	.	TGTGCCAGCAGTGGAACCCCAGGGGATGAAAAACTGTTTTTT	CASSGTPGDEKLFF
.	11	TRBJ2-7	TRBV5-4	.	TGTGCCAGCAGCCAACCCCGGGAGCAGTACTTC	CASSQPREQYF
.	14	TRBJ2-3	TRBV19	TRBD2	TGTGCCAGTAGTATTAGCGGGAGTATAGATACGCAGTATTTT	CASSISGSIDTQYF
few	14	TRBJ1-1	TRBV5-5	.	TGTGCCAGCAGCGGGGTAGGAGGGGCCCCTGAAGCTTTCTTT	CASSGVGGAPEAFF
.	13	TRBJ1-1	TRBV11-1	.	TGTGCCAGCAGCTGGGGGAGCGGGACTGAAGCTTTCTTT	CASSWGSGTEAFF
.	16	TRBJ2-4	TRBV5-1	TRBD2	TGCGCCAGCAGCGACCGACTAGCGGGCCCCAAGGACATTCAGTACTTC	CASSDRLAGPKDIQYF
.	17	TRBJ2-3	TRBV5-6	TRBD1	TGTGCCAGCAGCCGAGGACAGGGGGCCGGATACACAGATACGCAGTATTTT	CASSRGQGAGYTDTQYF
.	15	TRBJ2-5	TRBV7-8	.	TGTGCCAGCAGCTTGCGCAGGATGCCCCCAGAGACCCAGTACTTC	CASSLRRMPPETQYF
few	17	TRBJ2-3	TRBV7-6	TRBD1	TGTGCCAGCAGCTTAGGAGGACCGGGACAGCACACAGATACGCAGTATTTT	CASSLGGPGQHTDTQYF
.	14	TRBJ1-2	TRBV7-9	TRBD1	TGTGCCAGCAGCTTACAAACAGGGGAGGATGGCTACACCTTC	CASSLQTGEDGYTF
.	15	TRBJ1-3	TRBV7-9	.	TGTGCCAGCAGCTTATTCGGGGTCTCTGGAAACACCATATATTTT	CASSLFGVSGNTIYF
.	15	TRBJ1-5	TRBV7-8	.	TGTGCCAGCAGCACGTCGGTCGTGAGCAATCAGCCCCAGCATTTT	CASSTSVVSNQPQHF
once	15	TRBJ2-5	TRBV9	.	TGTGCCAGCAGCGTAATTCCCGGGAGTGGCGAGACCCAGTACTTC	CASSVIPGSGETQYF
.	15	TRBJ2-3	TRBV18	.	TGTGCCAGCTCACCGGCTAGCAGCACCACAGATACGCAGTATTTT	CASSPASSTTDTQYF
once	14	TRBJ2-2	TRBV5-6	.	TGTGCCAGCAGCGGACAGTTTAACACCGGGGAGCTGTTTTTT	CASSGQFNTGELFF
.	13	TRBJ1-1	TRBV9	.	TGTGCCAGCAGCGTAGACGGGTACACTGAAGCTTTCTTT	CASSVDGYTEAFF
.	14	TRBJ2-2	TRBV29-1	.	TGCAGCGTTTACGAGTTCGCGAACACCGGGGAGCTGTTTTTT	CSVYEFANTGELFF
.	15	TRBJ2-2	TRBV7-3	TRBD1	TGTGCCAGCAGCCGGGACAGGGTCAACACCGGGGAGCTGTTTTTT	CASSRDRVNTGELFF
.	15	TRBJ2-1	TRBV7-2	TRBD2	TGTGCCAGCATCCTTCTAGCGGGAGGAAGCAATGAGCAGTTCTTC	CASILLAGGSNEQFF
.	13	TRBJ2-7	TRBV30	.	TGTGCCTGGAGTATAACAGGGTCCTACGAGCAGTACTTC	CAWSITGSYEQYF
.	15	TRBJ1-4	TRBV2	.	TGTGCCAGCAAGGTTGACAGGATTCTGGGGGAAAAACTGTTTTTT	CASKVDRILGEKLFF
.	14	TRBJ2-7	TRBV5-1	.	TGCGCCAGCAGCTTGGAAGTTAGCGTGGGCGAGCAGTACTTC	CASSLEVSVGEQYF
.	13	TRBJ1-6	TRBV5-5	.	TGTGCCAGCAGCTCGCCGGGTAATTCACCCCTCCACTTT	CASSSPGNSPLHF
.	14	TRBJ2-7	TRBV6-6	TRBD2	TGTGCCAGCAGTTACGGGACTAGCGGCTACGAGCAGTACTTC	CASSYGTSGYEQYF
.	15	TRBJ1-5	TRBV18	TRBD1	TGTGCCAGCTCCCCGACCGGACAGGAGAGTCAGCCCCAGCATTTT	CASSPTGQESQPQHF
.	16	TRBJ2-5	TRBV5-1	TRBD1	TGCGCCAGCAGCTTGGGGGGGACAGGGGGCGAAGAGACCCAGTACTTC	CASSLGGTGGEETQYF
.	13	TRBJ2-7	TRBV18	.	TGTGCCAGCTCACCAGGGCAGTCCTACGAGCAGTACTTC	CASSPGQSYEQYF
once	15	TRBJ2-7	TRBV2	TRBD1	TGTGCCAGCAAACGAGAAAATACAGGGGTAAACGAGCAGTACTTC	CASKRENTGVNEQYF
.	12	TRBJ2-5	TRBV7-9	TRBD2	TGTGCCAGCGGGAGGGGCCAAGAGACCCAGTACTTC	CASGRGQETQYF
.	20	TRBJ1-5	TRBV28	TRBD1	TGTGCCAGCAGTTTACCGGGGACAGGGGGCGCAGGGTACGGCAATCAGCCCCAGCATTTT	CASSLPGTGGAGYGNQPQHF
.	15	TRBJ1-2	TRBV2	.	TGTGCCAGCAGTGAAGGGGGGGGCTTTTACTATGGCTACACCTTC	CASSEGGGFYYGYTF
.	13	TRBJ1-3	TRBV6-5	.	TGTGCCAGCAGACGACAGGCCGGAAACACCATATATTTT	CASRRQAGNTIYF
once	11	TRBJ2-7	TRBV20-1	.	TGCAGTGGGAGGGACAGCTACGAGCAGTACTTC	CSGRDSYEQYF
.	17	TRBJ2-7	TRBV7-2	.	TGTGCCAGCAGCTCTAGTTCCGGATCCCTCAGCTCCTACGAGCAGTACTTC	CASSSSSGSLSSYEQYF
.	14	TRBJ1-5	TRBV5-1	.	TGCGCCAGCAGCTTGGGAGGGGGTGATCAGCCCCAGCATTTT	CASSLGGGDQPQHF
.	16	TRBJ2-5	TRBV2	TRBD2	TGTGCCAGCAGTGAAGGTCTAGCGGGAGGGCAAGAGACCCAGTACTTC	CASSEGLAGGQETQYF
.	19	TRBJ2-2	TRBV4-2	TRBD2	TGTGCCAGCAGCCCCTCGGGACTAGCGGGGACTTTGGGCACCGGGGAGCTGTTTTTT	CASSPSGLAGTLGTGELFF
.	18	TRBJ2-7	TRBV27	TRBD2	TGTGCCAGCAGTTTAAGTGGGCTAGCGGGAGTTTCTTTCTACGAGCAGTACTTC	CASSLSGLAGVSFYEQYF
.	13	TRBJ2-7	TRBV11-2	.	TGTGCCAGCAGCTTAAATAGCGGATACGAGCAGTACTTC	CASSLNSGYEQYF
.	15	TRBJ2-3	TRBV7-6	TRBD1	TGTGCCAGCAGCCAGTGGACAGGGGACACAGATACGCAGTATTTT	CASSQWTGDTDTQYF
once	16	TRBJ1-1	TRBV19	TRBD1	TGTGCCAGCCAAGCCCTTACTCCAGGGGGAATAGGCGAAGCTTTCTTT	CASQALTPGGIGEAFF
.	15	TRBJ2-2	TRBV28	TRBD2	TGTGCCAGCAGCCCCGGACTAGCGGGCACCGGGGAGCTGTTTTTT	CASSPGLAGTGELFF
.	14	TRBJ2-1	TRBV11-3	.	TGTGCCAGCAGCCCGAGAGGGTCCTACAATGAGCAGTTCTTC	CASSPRGSYNEQFF
.	14	TRBJ1-2	TRBV7-2	TRBD1	TGTGCCAGCAGCACAGGGACAGGCTACTATGGCTACACCTTC	CASSTGTGYYGYTF
.	13	TRBJ1-5	TRBV28	TRBD1	TGTGCCAGCCTAGACAGGGGGCATCAGCCCCAGCATTTT	CASLDRGHQPQHF
.	14	TRBJ2-7	TRBV28	.	TGTGCCAGCAGTTTACACATGACTGGGTACGAGCAGTACTTC	CASSLHMTGYEQYF
.	13	TRBJ1-1	TRBV5-1	.	TGCGCCAGCAGCTTGCGCAAGGACACCGAAGCTTTCTTT	CASSLRKDTEAFF
.	15	TRBJ1-2	TRBV15	.	TGTGCCACCAGCAGGGGCTACAGGAGCGACTATGGCTACACCTTC	CATSRGYRSDYGYTF
.	16	TRBJ2-3	TRBV5-3	.	TGTGCCAGAAGCTTGGGAGGCTGGCCTAACGCAGATACGCAGTATTTT	CARSLGGWPNADTQYF